This TCR beta chain originates from a study of cytomegalovirus exposure and HLA in healthy donors. The wider study: As released early, the data held 75 million to 90 million unique TCRs from HLA-typed donors.

Healthy bone marrow donors supplied every sample. For this clone: Its target is not known.

Overall study results and limits: Analysis performed later showed TCR beta chains linked to HLA being more clonally expanded than equally common others.

The study ran its PCR with 60 Vbeta and 13 Jbeta primers. Libraries were prepared by immunoSEQ multiplex PCR; TCRdb keeps only in-frame clonotypes and omits some of them. In the table there are 95,000 to 150,000 clones, around 80% of which are singletons. This TCR was sampled from a woman aged 40 to 50 in good health and CMV-seropositive. Sequences were obtained from PBMCs.

The CDR3 here is CASSLDSGGNQPQHF. The DNA for the CDR3 is TGTGCCAGCAGCCTCGACAGTGGTGGCAATCAGCCCCAGCATTTT. The V and J genes are TRBV9 and TRBJ1-5, with TRBD1 as a possible D gene (5 bases). In germline, CDR1 is SGDLS, CDR2 YYNGEE. The V end lost 4 bases, the J end lost 2 bases, and 13 bases lay between the germline ends. The CDR3 extends over 15 amino acids.